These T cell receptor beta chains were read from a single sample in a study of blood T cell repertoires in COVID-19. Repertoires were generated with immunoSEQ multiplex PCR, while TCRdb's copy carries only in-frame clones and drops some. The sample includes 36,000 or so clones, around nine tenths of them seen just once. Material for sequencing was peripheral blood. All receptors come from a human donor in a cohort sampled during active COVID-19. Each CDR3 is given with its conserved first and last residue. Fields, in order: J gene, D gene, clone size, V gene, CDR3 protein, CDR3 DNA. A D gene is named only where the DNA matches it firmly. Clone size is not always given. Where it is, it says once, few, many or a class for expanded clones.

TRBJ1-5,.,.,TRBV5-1,CASSSRGGDQPQHF,TGCGCCAGCAGCTCAAGAGGAGGGGATCAGCCCCAGCATTTT
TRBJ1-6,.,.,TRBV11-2,CASSLDTNSPLHF,TGTGCCAGCAGCTTAGATACAAATTCACCCCTCCACTTT
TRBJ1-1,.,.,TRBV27,CASSSAGINYRLNTEAFF,TGTGCCAGCAGTTCTGCCGGGATCAACTACCGACTGAACACTGAAGCTTTCTTT
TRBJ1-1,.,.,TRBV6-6,CASSSVDRGNTEAFF,TGTGCCAGCAGTTCGGTGGACAGAGGGAACACTGAAGCTTTCTTT
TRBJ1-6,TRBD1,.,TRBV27,CASSWYRGTSPLHF,TGTGCCAGCAGTTGGTACAGGGGCACTTCACCCCTCCACTTT
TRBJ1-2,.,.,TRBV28,CASSLEWGGGYTF,TGTGCCAGCAGTTTGGAGTGGGGAGGCGGCTACACCTTC
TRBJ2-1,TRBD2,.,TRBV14,CASSQGAGRAGNEQFF,TGTGCCAGCAGCCAAGGGGCCGGGAGGGCCGGTAATGAGCAGTTCTTC
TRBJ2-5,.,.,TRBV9,CASSGWDNKVKYF,TGTGCCAGCAGCGGGTGGGACAACAAGGTTAAGTACTTC
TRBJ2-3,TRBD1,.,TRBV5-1,CASWTGDTDTQYF,TGCGCCAGCTGGACAGGGGATACAGATACGCAGTATTTT
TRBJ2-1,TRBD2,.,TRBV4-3,CASSQDSGRNAEQFF,TGCGCCAGCAGCCAAGATTCCGGGAGGAATGCTGAGCAGTTCTTC
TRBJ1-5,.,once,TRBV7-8,CASSRGSRADQPQHF,TGTGCCAGCAGCCGAGGGAGCAGAGCCGATCAGCCCCAGCATTTT
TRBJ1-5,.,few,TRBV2,CASRGQSNSNQPQHF,TGTGCCAGCAGGGGACAATCTAATAGCAATCAGCCCCAGCATTTT
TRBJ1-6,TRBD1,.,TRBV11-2,CASSSTPGQGSPYNSPLHF,TGTGCCAGCAGCTCTACACCGGGACAGGGTAGCCCCTATAATTCACCCCTCCACTTT
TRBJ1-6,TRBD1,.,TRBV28,CASSLTTGGNSPLHF,TGTGCCAGCAGTTTAACCACAGGGGGCAATTCACCCCTCCACTTT
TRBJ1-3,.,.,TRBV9,CASSPYDTHSGNTIYF,TGTGCCAGCAGCCCATACGACACGCACTCTGGAAACACCATATATTTT
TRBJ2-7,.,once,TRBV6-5,CASSYAVAAAYEQYF,TGTGCCAGCAGTTACGCGGTAGCGGCAGCCTACGAGCAGTACTTC
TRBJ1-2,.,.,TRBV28,CASSLAQGADGYTF,TGTGCCAGCAGTTTGGCCCAGGGTGCGGATGGCTACACCTTC
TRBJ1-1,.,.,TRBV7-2,CASSLVRTQRGAFF,TGTGCCAGCAGCTTAGTAAGGACGCAACGGGGAGCTTTCTTT
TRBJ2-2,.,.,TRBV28,CASSLYRNTGELFF,TGTGCCAGCAGCCTATACAGGAACACCGGGGAGCTGTTTTTT
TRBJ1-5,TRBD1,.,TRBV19,CASSVGQGNNQPQHF,TGTGCCAGTAGTGTGGGACAGGGGAACAATCAGCCCCAGCATTTT
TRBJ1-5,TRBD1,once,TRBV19,CASSRQGPYNQPQHF,TGTGCCAGTAGTCGACAGGGCCCCTACAATCAGCCCCAGCATTTT
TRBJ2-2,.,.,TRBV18,CASSPRIPDGSGTGELFF,TGTGCCAGCTCACCACGGATTCCGGACGGGAGTGGGACCGGGGAGCTGTTTTTT
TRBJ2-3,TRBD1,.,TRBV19,CASSIRQGVTDTQYF,TGTGCCAGTAGTATTCGACAGGGCGTCACAGATACGCAGTATTTT
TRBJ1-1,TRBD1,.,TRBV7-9,CASSAQGMYTEAFF,TGTGCCAGCAGCGCACAGGGGATGTACACTGAAGCTTTCTTT
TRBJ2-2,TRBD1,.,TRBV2,CASTLQGKYTGELFF,TGTGCCAGCACCCTACAGGGGAAGTACACCGGGGAGCTGTTTTTT
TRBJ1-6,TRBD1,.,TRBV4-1,CASSQLLGQGGSPLHF,TGCGCCAGCAGCCAATTATTGGGACAGGGAGGCTCACCCCTCCACTTT
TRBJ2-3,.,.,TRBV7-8,CASSTTVHTDTQYF,TGTGCCAGCAGCACTACTGTACATACAGATACGCAGTATTTT
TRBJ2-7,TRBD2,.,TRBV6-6,CASSRGTSGDPSYEQYF,TGTGCCAGCAGTCGGGGGACTAGCGGGGACCCCTCCTACGAGCAGTACTTC
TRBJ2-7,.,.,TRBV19,CASSRTSEYEQYF,TGTGCCAGTAGCCGCACCAGCGAATACGAGCAGTACTTC
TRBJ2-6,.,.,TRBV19,CASSIGGLTGANVLTF,TGTGCCAGTAGTATAGGAGGGTTAACTGGGGCCAACGTCCTGACTTTC
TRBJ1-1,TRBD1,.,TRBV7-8,CASSFGQGANTEAFF,TGTGCCAGCAGCTTTGGACAGGGGGCTAACACTGAAGCTTTCTTT
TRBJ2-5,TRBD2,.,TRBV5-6,CASSTLGGEKETQYF,TGTGCCAGCAGTACTTTGGGAGGGGAAAAAGAGACCCAGTACTTC
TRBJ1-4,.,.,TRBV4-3,CASSLRSGTWEEKLFF,TGCGCCAGCAGCCTTCGGTCGGGAACGTGGGAGGAAAAACTGTTTTTT
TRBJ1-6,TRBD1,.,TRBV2,CASRPTGQLNSPLHF,TGTGCCAGCAGGCCCACGGGACAGCTCAATTCACCCCTCCACTTT
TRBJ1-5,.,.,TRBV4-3,CASSQEVGANQPQHF,TGCGCCAGCAGCCAAGAGGTAGGGGCCAATCAGCCCCAGCATTTT
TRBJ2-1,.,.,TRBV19,CATSSSYNEQFF,TGTGCAACGTCCAGCTCCTACAATGAGCAGTTCTTC
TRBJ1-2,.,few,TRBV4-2,CASSQDSQGGAGYGYTF,TGTGCCAGCAGCCAAGATAGTCAGGGAGGGGCGGGTTATGGCTACACCTTC
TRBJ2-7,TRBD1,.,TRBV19,CASSIARTGPTYEQYF,TGTGCCAGTAGTATAGCGAGGACAGGGCCCACCTACGAGCAGTACTTC
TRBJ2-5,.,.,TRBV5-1,CASSLVGGETQYF,TGCGCCAGCAGCCTGGTTGGAGGGGAGACCCAGTACTTC
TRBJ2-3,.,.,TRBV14,CASSQERLNTDTQYF,TGTGCCAGCAGCCAAGAGAGACTTAACACAGATACGCAGTATTTT